This is a list of T cell receptor beta chains from one sample in a study of a mutant IDH1 vaccine in newly diagnosed glioma. Produced via immunoSEQ multiplex PCR; TCRdb's table is partial and in-frame only. The table shows 26,000 or so clones, with 70% to 90% occurring only once. No cognate antigen is known for these TCRs. Sequencing was performed on PBMCs, taken from a glioma patient whose treatment included an IDH1 peptide vaccine. The receptors here all came from a man aged 30-40 years with glioma. Both conserved end residues are part of each CDR3. A D gene is named only where the DNA matches it firmly. Not all rows give a size; the values are once, few, many and, for expanded clones, a class.

.	TRBV29-1	TRBJ1-4	.	CSVESGFNEKLFF	TGCAGCGTTGAGTCGGGATTTAATGAAAAACTGTTTTTT
TRBD1	TRBV10-3	TRBJ1-2	.	CAISEPTGKGGYTF	TGTGCCATCAGTGAGCCGACAGGGAAGGGAGGCTACACCTTC
.	TRBV10-2	TRBJ2-1	.	CASSESFREQFF	TGCGCCAGCAGTGAGTCTTTTCGAGAGCAGTTCTTC
.	TRBV28	TRBJ1-2	.	CAINKLNYGYTF	TGTGCGATTAATAAATTGAACTATGGCTACACCTTC
.	TRBV19	TRBJ1-5	.	CASTAPSYSNQPQHF	TGTGCCAGTACCGCCCCCAGCTATAGCAATCAGCCCCAGCATTTT
.	TRBV10-2	TRBJ2-2	.	CASSSGGGNTGELFF	TGCGCCAGCAGCAGCGGTGGTGGAAACACCGGGGAGCTGTTTTTT
TRBD1	TRBV6-5	TRBJ1-6	.	CASSLDRGPGNSPLHF	TGTGCCAGCAGTTTAGACAGGGGGCCTGGGAATTCACCCCTCCACTTT
.	TRBV5-1	TRBJ2-7	.	CASSRLGQGSPGETYEQYF	TGCGCCAGCAGCCGCCTCGGGCAGGGGAGTCCGGGAGAGACCTACGAGCAGTACTTC
TRBD2	TRBV7-9	TRBJ2-3	.	CASSPLAGGQTDTQYF	TGTGCCAGCAGCCCTCTAGCGGGGGGGCAGACAGATACGCAGTATTTT
TRBD2	TRBV7-9	TRBJ2-1	.	CASQREDHNEQFF	TGTGCCAGCCAGCGGGAGGATCACAATGAGCAGTTCTTC
.	TRBV28	TRBJ2-7	.	CATSRGGGGLNEQYF	TGTGCCACTTCACGAGGGGGCGGGGGTCTCAACGAGCAGTACTTC
.	TRBV12-2	TRBJ2-7	.	CASRSGLPWVGVSSYEQYF	TGTGCAAGTCGCTCCGGCCTCCCCTGGGTCGGGGTTTCCTCCTACGAGCAGTACTTC
TRBD1	TRBV4-1	TRBJ2-5	.	CASSQMGRTGSSSKETQYF	TGCGCCAGCAGCCAGATGGGAAGGACAGGATCGTCCTCCAAAGAGACCCAGTACTTC
.	TRBV19	TRBJ1-1	.	CASSRGREPNTEAFF	TGTGCCAGTAGCCGAGGCAGGGAACCGAACACTGAAGCTTTCTTT
.	TRBV6-1	TRBJ2-2	.	CASSESGVTGELFF	TGTGCCAGCAGTGAATCAGGGGTCACCGGGGAGCTGTTTTTT
.	TRBV19	TRBJ1-6	.	CASMRSRSSPLHF	TGTGCCAGTATGCGCAGCCGAAGCTCACCCCTCCACTTT
.	TRBV27	TRBJ1-1	once	CASSLSYRGHTEAFF	TGTGCCAGCAGTTTATCTTATCGGGGGCACACTGAAGCTTTCTTT
TRBD1	TRBV27	TRBJ1-1	.	CASSSYRGTEAFF	TGTGCCAGCAGTTCGTACAGGGGGACTGAAGCTTTCTTT
.	TRBV2	TRBJ1-1	.	CASRAWLGTEAFF	TGTGCCAGCAGGGCCTGGCTGGGGACTGAAGCTTTCTTT
.	TRBV18	TRBJ2-5	.	CASSPNVARETQYF	TGTGCCAGCTCACCAAACGTAGCCCGAGAGACCCAGTACTTC
.	TRBV5-1	TRBJ1-5	.	CASSLEPVGPQHF	TGCGCCAGCAGCTTGGAGCCCGTTGGGCCCCAGCATTTT
TRBD2	TRBV5-6	TRBJ2-7	.	CASSFSGGPSYEQYF	TGTGCCAGCAGCTTTTCGGGGGGGCCCTCCTACGAGCAGTACTTC
TRBD2	TRBV7-2	TRBJ2-5	.	CASSTLAGGETQYF	TGTGCCAGCAGCACACTAGCGGGAGGGGAGACCCAGTACTTC
TRBD2	TRBV6-5	TRBJ2-5	.	CATVTSAGKKETQYF	TGTGCCACCGTTACTAGCGCGGGAAAGAAAGAGACCCAGTACTTC
.	TRBV28	TRBJ1-5	.	CASSPRLSNQPQHF	TGTGCCAGCAGTCCAAGGTTGAGCAATCAGCCCCAGCATTTT
.	TRBV6-5	TRBJ1-6	.	CASRSTIDSPLHF	TGTGCCAGCAGATCGACGATCGATTCACCCCTCCACTTT
.	TRBV2	TRBJ1-2	few	CASSVEANYGYTF	TGTGCCAGCAGTGTAGAGGCTAACTATGGCTACACCTTC
.	TRBV18	TRBJ2-3	.	CASSDLLGDGTDTQYF	TGTGCCAGCTCAGACCTTCTTGGGGACGGCACAGATACGCAGTATTTT
TRBD1	TRBV30	TRBJ1-6	.	CAWSGTGGPLHF	TGTGCCTGGAGCGGAACAGGGGGACCCCTCCACTTT
.	TRBV6-6	TRBJ1-4	.	CASSLLAGPNEKLFF	TGTGCCAGCAGTCTCCTCGCGGGACCCAATGAAAAACTGTTTTTT
TRBD1	TRBV15	TRBJ1-2	.	CATSREGGVGQDYGYTF	TGTGCCACCAGCAGAGAAGGGGGCGTTGGACAGGACTATGGCTACACCTTC
.	TRBV15	TRBJ1-5	.	CATSSPTGGPQHF	TGTGCCACCAGCAGTCCGACAGGCGGGCCCCAGCATTTT
.	TRBV6-5	TRBJ1-6	.	CATTVGAAGDSPLHF	TGTGCCACCACGGTCGGGGCAGCAGGGGATTCACCCCTCCACTTT
.	TRBV2	TRBJ1-3	.	CASSDQMTSGNTIYF	TGTGCCAGCAGTGATCAGATGACCTCTGGAAACACCATATATTTT
TRBD1	TRBV18	TRBJ2-7	once	CASSPPYRTGRPYEQYF	TGTGCCAGCTCACCACCGTACAGGACAGGGAGACCCTACGAGCAGTACTTC
TRBD1	TRBV30	TRBJ1-6	.	CAWSLTGGASPLHF	TGTGCCTGGAGCCTAACAGGGGGGGCCTCACCCCTCCACTTT
.	TRBV6-5	TRBJ2-1	.	CASSQLGDNEQFF	TGTGCCAGCAGCCAGCTGGGCGACAATGAGCAGTTCTTC
TRBD1	TRBV5-1	TRBJ2-5	.	CASSSTTGTGSVTQYF	TGCGCCAGCAGCTCGACGACCGGGACAGGGTCTGTGACCCAGTACTTC
TRBD1	TRBV6-5	TRBJ1-2	.	CASRDRGPNYGYTF	TGTGCCAGCAGAGACAGGGGGCCTAACTATGGCTACACCTTC
TRBD2	TRBV9	TRBJ2-3	.	CASSVPTSGTDTQYF	TGTGCCAGCAGCGTACCGACTAGCGGCACAGATACGCAGTATTTT
TRBD1	TRBV5-4	TRBJ1-1	once	CASSRDRANTEAFF	TGTGCCAGCAGCCGGGACAGGGCCAACACTGAAGCTTTCTTT
TRBD2	TRBV2	TRBJ2-1	.	CASSGGTSGSRYEQFF	TGTGCCAGCAGTGGGGGTACTAGCGGGAGTAGATATGAGCAGTTCTTC
.	TRBV5-6	TRBJ2-7	.	CASSLKREQYF	TGTGCCAGCAGCTTGAAAAGAGAGCAGTACTTC
.	TRBV4-1	TRBJ2-2	.	CASSQERDQELFF	TGCGCCAGCAGCCAAGAACGGGACCAAGAGCTGTTTTTT